Reported below is one TCR beta chain. The record originates from a study of blood T cell repertoires in COVID-19. Authors' analysis steps: Estimation of nucleated cell counts was performed using reference gene primer amplification. Generated by immunoSEQ multiplex PCR, the TCRdb table keeps only in-frame clones and is missing some. V, J and clone size were drawn from that table, and D and trimming were deduced from the DNA. The sample lists 150,000 to 200,000 clones, about 83% occurring once. The germline V gene encodes CDR1 SGHKS and CDR2 YYEKEE (reference sequence). J gave up 5 bases and V 4 bases, and 13 bases lay outside the gene matches. The CDR3 runs to 17 residues.

The source material was peripheral blood. This clonotype was sampled from a human donor in a cohort sampled during active COVID-19. The V gene is TRBV5-5, the J gene TRBJ2-2; 8 bases line up with TRBD2. The CDR3 coding sequence is TGTGCCAGCAGCGACTTAGTCATCGGGACTAGAACCGGGGAGCTGTTTTTT. Its protein product is CASSDLVIGTRTGELFF.